Following are 5 T cell receptor beta chains from one sample sequenced in a study of T cells in Graves' hyperthyroidism and ophthalmopathy. RNA transcripts served as the template for amplifying TCR beta CDR3 regions. First-round RT-PCR of the TCR CDR3 relied on the HTBI primer set. Using its own MiXCR run on the multiplex PCR reads, TCRdb lists one record per CDR3 protein. Of under 400,000 distinct CDR3 sequences in the sample, 13% to 15% were seen once. Material for sequencing was blood. These receptors were taken from a woman aged 60-75 years with Graves' ophthalmopathy.

This clonotype occurred many times. The chain combines TRBV6-2 or TRBV6-3 with TRBJ2-7; maybe TRBD2 (5 bases). CDR1 is MNHEY, CDR2 SVGEGT, per germline. The length of the CDR3 is 13 residues. V was clipped by 8 bases and J by 1 base, with 12 bases between them. The CDR3 reads CASVYSESYEQYF. The CDR3 nucleotides are TGTGCCAGCGTCTATAGCGAGTCCTACGAGCAGTACTTC.

This clonotype showed up many times. The rearrangement uses TRBV7-2 and TRBJ2-1, with TRBD1 matching over 8 bases. Germline V lookup: CDR1 SGHTA, CDR2 FQGNSA. V was pared by 2 bases and J by 5 bases, with 5 bases of the junction left unmatched. The CDR3 extends over 15 amino acids. Written as DNA, the CDR3 is TGTGCCAGCAGCTTACAGACAGGGGTCAACAATGAGCAGTTCTTC. Translating it yields CASSLQTGVNNEQFF. Together with reference TRBV7-2 and TRBJ2-1, the CDR3 gives the full variable domain: GAGVSQSPSNKVTEKGKDVELRCDPISGHTALYWYRQSLGQGLEFLIYFQGNSAPDKSGLPSDRFSAERTGGSVSTLTIQRTQQEDSAVYLCASSLQTGVNNEQFFGPGTRLTVL.

This clonotype was seen a few times. CDR3 amino acids: CASHGGVLAFPDTQYF. The CDR3, as DNA: TGTGCCTCCCATGGCGGGGTTTTAGCCTTCCCAGATACGCAGTATTTT. The chain is built from TRBV6-1 and TRBJ2-3; perhaps TRBD2 as D (6 bases). CDR1 MNHNS and CDR2 SASEGT come from the germline V gene. The CDR3 spans 16 residues. With 11 bases removed from V and 4 bases from J, the gap between germline ends came to 25 bases.

This clonotype was picked up many times. V is TRBV6-2 or TRBV6-3 and J is TRBJ2-5; unclear D gene. Deletions cut 7 bases from V and 6 bases from J, with 9 bases between. Germline CDR1 and CDR2: MNHEY and SVGEGT. CDR3 length: 11 amino acids. The CDR3 loop is CASTSEQTQYF. In DNA, the CDR3 is TGTGCCAGCACCAGCGAACAGACCCAGTACTTC.

This clonotype has at least ten counts. This chain connects TRBV6-1 to TRBJ2-3, with unresolved D. The CDR3 is made up of 13 amino acids. V lost 5 bases to trimming and J lost 1 base, with 7 bases between them. The germline gives CDR1 MNHNS, CDR2 SASEGT. CDR3 amino acids: CASSRVGTDTQYF. The DNA for the CDR3 is TGTGCCAGCAGTAGGGTCGGCACAGATACGCAGTATTTT.